This is a list of T cell receptor beta chains from one sample in a study of human T cells and chemical hapten exposure. TCRdb independently ran MiXCR on the RACE reads; one entry per CDR3 protein. Of about 80,000 distinct CDR3 sequences listed, around 10% are singletons. The input for sequencing was whole blood, taken in connection with sensitization to the hapten diphenylcyclopropenone (DPC). These TCRs come from a man younger than 30 with alopecia areata. Some clones in this sample may be carry-over from other donors' samples. The CDR3 runs from the conserved cysteine through the conserved F or W.

TRBV11-3 CASSLEGQSYNEQFF
TRBV10-3 CAISEGKEQPNYGYTF
TRBV7-9 CASSLGTALYGYTF
TRBV6-2/TRBV6-3 CASSYSRGERSNQPQHF
TRBV6-2/TRBV6-3 CASSYRTGRGQPQHF
TRBV2 CASSVGQPNTEAFF
TRBV12-3/TRBV12-4 CASSPGTEKLFF
TRBV5-4 CASSPGIVGGYTF
TRBV4-3 CASSQDHPRLHNEQFF
TRBV29-1 CSVVGGRVTDTQYF
TRBV7-6 CASSLGPQGDTQYF
TRBV5-1 CASSLGQSTDTQYF
TRBV10-3 CAISDTGVPLRF
TRBV14 CASSLSGLKETQYF
TRBV12-3/TRBV12-4 CASSPARFGQGNYGYTF
TRBV7-2 CASSLQRATNQPQHF
TRBV21-1 CASPHGQGQNGYTF
TRBV28 CASSTLGGSYEQYF
TRBV29-1 CSVPQGNEQFF
TRBV6-5 CASSSPTQGKGEAFF
TRBV5-5 CASSFSPEVTPNEKLFF
TRBV7-2 CASSLTRDQETQYF
TRBV19 CASTKGQGVNTGELFF
TRBV7-9 CASGSLQGRTEAFF
TRBV7-2 CASSSPVEETQYF
TRBV7-2 CASSLISGGAYNEQFF
TRBV28 CASSSPWGDSNQPQHF
TRBV7-9 CASSIRDLLGNEQFF
TRBV5-6 CASSRSGRSTDTQYF
TRBV10-3 CAIRRTGDNSPLHF
TRBV9 CASSPGLANYGYTF
TRBV7-6 CASSLSPDRGWNTEAFF
TRBV12-3/TRBV12-4 CASSAQGATDTQYF